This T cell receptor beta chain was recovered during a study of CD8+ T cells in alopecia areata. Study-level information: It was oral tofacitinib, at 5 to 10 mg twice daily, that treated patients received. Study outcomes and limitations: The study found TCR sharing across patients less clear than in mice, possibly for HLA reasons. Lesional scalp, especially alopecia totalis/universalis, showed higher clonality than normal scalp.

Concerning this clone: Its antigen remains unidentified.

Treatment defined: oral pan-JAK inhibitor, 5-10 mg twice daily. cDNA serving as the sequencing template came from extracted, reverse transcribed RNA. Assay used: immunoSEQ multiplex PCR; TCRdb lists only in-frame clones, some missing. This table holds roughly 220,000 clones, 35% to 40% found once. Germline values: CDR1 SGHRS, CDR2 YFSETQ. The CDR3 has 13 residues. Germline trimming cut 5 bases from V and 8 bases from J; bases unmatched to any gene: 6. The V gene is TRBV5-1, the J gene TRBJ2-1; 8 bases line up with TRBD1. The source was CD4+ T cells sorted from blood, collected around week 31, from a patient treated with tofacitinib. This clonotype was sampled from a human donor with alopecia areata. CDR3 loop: CASSSQGVDEQFF. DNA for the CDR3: TGCGCCAGCAGTTCACAGGGGGTGGATGAGCAGTTCTTC.